The entry below gives a single T cell receptor beta chain sequence along with its context. The sample comes from a study of blood T cell repertoires in COVID-19. Overall study: The origin of the acute and convalescent COVID-19 samples was the United States, Italy and Spain. PBMCs, B-cell-depleted T cells, or T cells provided the cDNA or gDNA that made up the material.

Repertoires were generated with immunoSEQ multiplex PCR, while TCRdb's copy carries only in-frame clones and drops some. The repertoire includes about 250,000 clones, 75% to 90% of them detected once, and roughly 4% sits in the top ten. The V gene lost 5 bases and the J gene lost 2 bases, with 26 bases spanning the gap. This CDR3 region has 19 residues. CDR1 is MNHNY, CDR2 SVGAGI, per germline (reference sequence). Sequenced input: PBMCs or T cells enriched from blood (not recorded which). The TCR was taken from a woman in her 30s who had recovered from COVID-19. The chain carries TRBV6-6 and TRBJ2-3, with D possibly being TRBD2 (6 bases). The DNA of the CDR3 is TGTGCCAGCAGTCCCAGTGGCCTAGCTAGCGAAATGAACACAGATACGCAGTATTTT. Translated: CASSPSGLASEMNTDTQYF.